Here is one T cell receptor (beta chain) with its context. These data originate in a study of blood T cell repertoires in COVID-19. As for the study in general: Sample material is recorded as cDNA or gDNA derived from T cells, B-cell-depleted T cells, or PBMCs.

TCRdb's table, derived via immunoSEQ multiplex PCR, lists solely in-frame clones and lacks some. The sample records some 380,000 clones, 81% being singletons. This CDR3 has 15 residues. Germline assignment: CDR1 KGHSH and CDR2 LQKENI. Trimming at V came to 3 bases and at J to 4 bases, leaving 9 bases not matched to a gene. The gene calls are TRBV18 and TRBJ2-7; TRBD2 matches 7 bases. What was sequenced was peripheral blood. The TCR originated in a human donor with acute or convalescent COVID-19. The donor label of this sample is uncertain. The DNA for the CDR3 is TGTGCCAGCTCACCCCCAACTAGCGCCAAATACGAGCAGTACTTC. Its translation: CASSPPTSAKYEQYF.